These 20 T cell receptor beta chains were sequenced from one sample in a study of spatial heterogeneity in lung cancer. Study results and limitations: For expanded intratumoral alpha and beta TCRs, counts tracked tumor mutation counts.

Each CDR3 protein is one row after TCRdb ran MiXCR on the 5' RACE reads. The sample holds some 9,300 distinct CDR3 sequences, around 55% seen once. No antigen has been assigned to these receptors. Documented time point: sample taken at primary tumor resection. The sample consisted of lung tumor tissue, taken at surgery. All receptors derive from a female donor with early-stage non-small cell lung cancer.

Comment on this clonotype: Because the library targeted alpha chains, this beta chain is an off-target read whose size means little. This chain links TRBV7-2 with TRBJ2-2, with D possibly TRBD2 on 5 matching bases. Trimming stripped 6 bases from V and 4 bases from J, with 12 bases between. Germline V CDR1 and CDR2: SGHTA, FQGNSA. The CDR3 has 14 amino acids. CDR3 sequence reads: CASRLDGSTGELFF. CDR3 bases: TGTGCCAGCAGACTAGACGGTAGCACCGGGGAGCTGTTTTTT. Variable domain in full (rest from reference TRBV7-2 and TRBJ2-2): GAGVSQSPSNKVTEKGKDVELRCDPISGHTALYWYRQSLGQGLEFLIYFQGNSAPDKSGLPSDRFSAERTGGSVSTLTIQRTQQEDSAVYLCASRLDGSTGELFFGEGSRLTVL.

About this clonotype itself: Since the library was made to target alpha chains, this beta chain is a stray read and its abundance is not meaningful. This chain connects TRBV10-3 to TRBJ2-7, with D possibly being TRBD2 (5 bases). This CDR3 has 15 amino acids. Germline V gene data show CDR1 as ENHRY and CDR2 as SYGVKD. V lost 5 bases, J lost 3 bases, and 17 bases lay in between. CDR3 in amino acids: CAISLASRGYYEQYF. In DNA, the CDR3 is TGTGCCATCAGTCTCGCTAGCCGGGGATACTACGAGCAGTACTTC.

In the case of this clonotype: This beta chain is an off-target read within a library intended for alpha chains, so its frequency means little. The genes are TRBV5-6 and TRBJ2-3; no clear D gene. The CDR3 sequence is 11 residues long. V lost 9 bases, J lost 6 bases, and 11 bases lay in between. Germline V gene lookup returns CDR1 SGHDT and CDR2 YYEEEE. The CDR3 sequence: CATGRADTQYF. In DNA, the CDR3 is TGTGCCACCGGAAGAGCGGATACGCAGTATTTT.

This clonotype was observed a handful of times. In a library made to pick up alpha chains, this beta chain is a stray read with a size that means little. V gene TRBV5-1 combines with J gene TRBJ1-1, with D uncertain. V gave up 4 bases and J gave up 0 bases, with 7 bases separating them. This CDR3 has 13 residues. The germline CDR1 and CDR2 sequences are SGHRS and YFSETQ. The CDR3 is CASSRDMNTEAFF. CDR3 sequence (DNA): TGCGCCAGCAGCCGCGATATGAACACTGAAGCTTTCTTT.

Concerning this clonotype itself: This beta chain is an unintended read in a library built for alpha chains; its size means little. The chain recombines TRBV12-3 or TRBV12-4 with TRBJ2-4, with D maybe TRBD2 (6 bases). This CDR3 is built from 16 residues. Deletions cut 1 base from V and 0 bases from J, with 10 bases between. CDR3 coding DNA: TGTGCCAGCAGTTTAGGAGCGCGGGGAGCCAAAAACATTCAGTACTTC. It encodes CASSLGARGAKNIQYF.

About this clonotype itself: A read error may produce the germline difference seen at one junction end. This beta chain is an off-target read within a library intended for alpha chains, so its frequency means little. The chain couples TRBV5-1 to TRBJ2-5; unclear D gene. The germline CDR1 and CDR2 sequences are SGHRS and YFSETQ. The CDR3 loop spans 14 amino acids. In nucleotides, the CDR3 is TGCGCCAGCAGCTTGGAAACCGCCCAAGCGACCCAGTACTTC. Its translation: CASSLETAQATQYF.

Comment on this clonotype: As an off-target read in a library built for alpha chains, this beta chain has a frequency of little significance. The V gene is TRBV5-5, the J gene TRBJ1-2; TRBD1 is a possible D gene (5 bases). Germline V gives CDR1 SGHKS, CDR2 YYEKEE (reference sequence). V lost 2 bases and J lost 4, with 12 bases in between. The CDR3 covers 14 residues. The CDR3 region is CASSLFQGAYGYTF. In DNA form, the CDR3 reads TGTGCCAGCAGCTTATTCCAGGGAGCCTATGGCTACACCTTC.

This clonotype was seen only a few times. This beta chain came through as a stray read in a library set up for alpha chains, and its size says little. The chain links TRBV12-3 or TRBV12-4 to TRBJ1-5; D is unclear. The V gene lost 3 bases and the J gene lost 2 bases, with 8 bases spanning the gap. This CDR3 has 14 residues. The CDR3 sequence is CASSFGHGNQPQHF. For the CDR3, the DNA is TGTGCCAGCAGTTTTGGGCATGGCAATCAGCCCCAGCATTTT.

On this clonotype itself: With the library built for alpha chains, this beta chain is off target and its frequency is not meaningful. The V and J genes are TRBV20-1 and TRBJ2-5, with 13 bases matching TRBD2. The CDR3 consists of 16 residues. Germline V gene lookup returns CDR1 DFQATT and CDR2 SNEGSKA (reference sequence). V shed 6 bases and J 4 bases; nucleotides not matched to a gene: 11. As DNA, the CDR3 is TGCAGTGCGGGAACTAGCGGGGGGGCGTTAGTAGAGACCCAGTACTTC. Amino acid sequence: CSAGTSGGALVETQYF.

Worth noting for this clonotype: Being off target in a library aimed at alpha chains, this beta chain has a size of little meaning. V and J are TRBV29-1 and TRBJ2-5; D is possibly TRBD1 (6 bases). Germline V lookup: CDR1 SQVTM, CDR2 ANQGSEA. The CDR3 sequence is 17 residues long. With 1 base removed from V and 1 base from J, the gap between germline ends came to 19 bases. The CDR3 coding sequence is TGCAGCGTTGAAGGGAGAGGTACAGGGTTTCCCCAAGAGACCCAGTACTTC. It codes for CSVEGRGTGFPQETQYF. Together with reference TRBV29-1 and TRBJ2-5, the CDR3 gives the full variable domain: SAVISQKPSRDICQRGTSLTIQCQVDSQVTMMFWYRQQPGQSLTLIATANQGSEATYESGFVIDKFPISRPNLTFSTLTVSNMSPEDSSIYLCSVEGRGTGFPQETQYFGPGTRLLVL.

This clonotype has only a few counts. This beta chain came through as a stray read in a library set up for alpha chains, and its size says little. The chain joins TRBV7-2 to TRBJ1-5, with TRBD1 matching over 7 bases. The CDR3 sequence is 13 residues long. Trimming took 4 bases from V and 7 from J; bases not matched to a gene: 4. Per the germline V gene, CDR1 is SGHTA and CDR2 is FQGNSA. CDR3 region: CASSYNRGQPQHF. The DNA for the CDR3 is TGTGCCAGCAGCTACAACAGGGGACAGCCCCAGCATTTT. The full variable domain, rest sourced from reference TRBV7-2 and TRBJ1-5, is GAGVSQSPSNKVTEKGKDVELRCDPISGHTALYWYRQSLGQGLEFLIYFQGNSAPDKSGLPSDRFSAERTGGSVSTLTIQRTQQEDSAVYLCASSYNRGQPQHFGDGTRLSIL.

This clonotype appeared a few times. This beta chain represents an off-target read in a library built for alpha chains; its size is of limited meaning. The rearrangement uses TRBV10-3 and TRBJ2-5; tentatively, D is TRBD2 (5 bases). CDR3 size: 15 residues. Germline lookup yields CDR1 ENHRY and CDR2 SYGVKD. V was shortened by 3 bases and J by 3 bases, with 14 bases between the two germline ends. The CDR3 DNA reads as TGTGCCATCAGTGATGTGGGAGCGAGGGAAGAGACCCAGTACTTC. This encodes CAISDVGAREETQYF.

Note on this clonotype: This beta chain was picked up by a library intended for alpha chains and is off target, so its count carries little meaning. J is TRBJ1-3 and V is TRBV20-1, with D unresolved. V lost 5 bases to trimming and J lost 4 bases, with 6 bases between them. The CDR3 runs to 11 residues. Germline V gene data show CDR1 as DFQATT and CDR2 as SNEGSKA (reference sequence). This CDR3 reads CSAPTGNTIYF. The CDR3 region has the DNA TGCAGTGCTCCGACGGGAAACACCATATATTTT.

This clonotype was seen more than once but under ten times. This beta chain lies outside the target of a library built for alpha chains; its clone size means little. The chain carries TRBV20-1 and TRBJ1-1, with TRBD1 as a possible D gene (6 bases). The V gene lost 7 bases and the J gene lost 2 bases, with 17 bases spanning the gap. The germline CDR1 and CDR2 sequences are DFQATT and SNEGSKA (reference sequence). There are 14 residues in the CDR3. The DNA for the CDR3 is TGCAGTGGTAAAGGGCCGGGGGCAAACACTGAAGCTTTCTTT. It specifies CSGKGPGANTEAFF.

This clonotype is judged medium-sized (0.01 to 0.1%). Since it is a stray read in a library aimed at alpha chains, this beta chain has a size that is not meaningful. CDR3 in amino acids: CAISGQAQETQYF. The CDR3 nucleotides read TGTGCCATCAGTGGACAAGCACAAGAGACCCAGTACTTC. The gene calls are TRBV10-3 and TRBJ2-5; the D is unclear. Germline V gives CDR1 ENHRY, CDR2 SYGVKD. Trimming took 4 bases from V and 2 from J, leaving 8 bases between them. This CDR3 has 13 residues.

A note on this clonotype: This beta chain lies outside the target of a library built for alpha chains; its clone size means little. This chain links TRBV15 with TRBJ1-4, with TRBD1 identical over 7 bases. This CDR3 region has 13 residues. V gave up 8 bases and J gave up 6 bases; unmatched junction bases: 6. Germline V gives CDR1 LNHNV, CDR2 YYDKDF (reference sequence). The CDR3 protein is CATLEQGYEKLFF. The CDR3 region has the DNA TGTGCCACCTTAGAACAGGGGTATGAAAAACTGTTTTTT.

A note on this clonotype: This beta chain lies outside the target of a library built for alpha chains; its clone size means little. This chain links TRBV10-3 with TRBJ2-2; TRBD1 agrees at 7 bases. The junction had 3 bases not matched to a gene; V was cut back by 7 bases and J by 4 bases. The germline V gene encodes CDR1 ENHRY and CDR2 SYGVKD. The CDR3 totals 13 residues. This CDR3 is CAINDRATGELFF. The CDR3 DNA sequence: TGTGCCATCAATGACAGGGCCACCGGGGAGCTGTTTTTT.

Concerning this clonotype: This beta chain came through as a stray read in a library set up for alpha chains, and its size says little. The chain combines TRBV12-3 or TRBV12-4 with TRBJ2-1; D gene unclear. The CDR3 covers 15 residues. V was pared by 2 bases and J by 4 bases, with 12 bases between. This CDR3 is CASSLRQPLYNEQFF. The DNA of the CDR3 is TGTGCCAGCAGTTTAAGGCAGCCCTTATACAATGAGCAGTTCTTC.

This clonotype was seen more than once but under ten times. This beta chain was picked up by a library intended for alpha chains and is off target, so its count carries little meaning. The CDR3 here is CASRALSGNTIYF. The CDR3 DNA follows: TGTGCCAGCAGGGCACTCTCTGGAAACACCATATATTTT. This chain joins TRBV6-5 and TRBJ1-3; no clear D gene. The V gene lost 6 bases and the J gene lost 0 bases, with 6 bases spanning the gap. Germline CDR1 reads MNHEY; CDR2 reads SVGAGI. The CDR3 runs 13 residues.

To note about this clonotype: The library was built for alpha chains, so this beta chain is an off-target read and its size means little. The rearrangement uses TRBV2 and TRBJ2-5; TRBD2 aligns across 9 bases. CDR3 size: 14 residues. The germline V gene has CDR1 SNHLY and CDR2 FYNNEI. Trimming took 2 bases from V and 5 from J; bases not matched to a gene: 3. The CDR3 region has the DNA TGTGCCAGCAGTGAAAATCTAGCGGGGGAGACCCAGTACTTC. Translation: CASSENLAGETQYF.